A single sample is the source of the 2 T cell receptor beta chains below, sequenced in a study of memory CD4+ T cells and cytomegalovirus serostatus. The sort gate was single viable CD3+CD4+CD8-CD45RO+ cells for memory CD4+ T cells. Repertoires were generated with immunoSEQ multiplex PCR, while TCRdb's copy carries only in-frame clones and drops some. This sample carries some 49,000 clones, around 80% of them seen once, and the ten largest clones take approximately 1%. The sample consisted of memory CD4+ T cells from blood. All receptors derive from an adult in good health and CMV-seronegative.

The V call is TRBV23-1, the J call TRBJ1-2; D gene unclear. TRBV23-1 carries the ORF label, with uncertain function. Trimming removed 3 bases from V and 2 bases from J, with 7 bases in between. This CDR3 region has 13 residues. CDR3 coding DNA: TGCGCCAGCAGTCATTCGGACAACTATGGCTACACCTTC. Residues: CASSHSDNYGYTF.

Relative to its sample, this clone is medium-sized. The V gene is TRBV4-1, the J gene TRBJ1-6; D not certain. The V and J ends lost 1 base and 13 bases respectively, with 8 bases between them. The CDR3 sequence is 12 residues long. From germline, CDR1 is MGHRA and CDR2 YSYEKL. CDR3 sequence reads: CASSQAAFPLHF. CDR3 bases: TGCGCCAGCAGCCAAGCCGCGTTCCCCCTCCACTTT.